This is a list of T cell receptor beta chains from one sample in a study. TCRdb ran MiXCR on the 5' RACE reads and lists one entry per CDR3 protein. The table records about 10,000 distinct CDR3 sequences, more than 40% of them present only once. The sample was tumor-infiltrating naive CD4+ T cells sorted from the breast tumor. These receptors were collected from a female donor with breast cancer. The CDR3 runs from the conserved cysteine through the conserved F or W. Fields, in order: clone size, V gene, J gene, D gene, CDR3 protein, CDR3 DNA. A D gene is named only where the DNA matches it firmly. The size field is filled for only some rows; it gives once, few, many or a size class.

clone size: few
V gene: TRBV20-1
J gene: TRBJ1-2
D gene: NA
CDR3 protein: CSARDLAAEYGYTF
CDR3 DNA: TGCAGTGCTAGAGATCTCGCGGCGGAGTATGGCTACACCTTC

clone size: NA
V gene: TRBV4-3
J gene: TRBJ2-5
D gene: NA
CDR3 protein: CASSQESAVYQETQYF
CDR3 DNA: TGCGCCAGCAGCCAAGAGAGCGCGGTTTACCAAGAGACCCAGTACTTC

clone size: NA
V gene: TRBV7-2
J gene: TRBJ2-3
D gene: NA
CDR3 protein: CASSLARDTQYF
CDR3 DNA: TGTGCCAGCAGCTTAGCGCGAGATACGCAGTATTTT

clone size: NA
V gene: TRBV5-1
J gene: TRBJ2-5
D gene: NA
CDR3 protein: CASSLGSGQETQYF
CDR3 DNA: TGCGCCAGCAGCTTGGGGTCAGGACAAGAGACCCAGTACTTC

clone size: NA
V gene: TRBV7-8
J gene: TRBJ2-7
D gene: TRBD2
CDR3 protein: CASSPRAGLAHSYEQYF
CDR3 DNA: TGTGCCAGCAGCCCCAGGGCCGGACTAGCGCACTCCTACGAGCAGTACTTC

clone size: NA
V gene: TRBV20-1
J gene: TRBJ2-7
D gene: TRBD2
CDR3 protein: CSARDSSGNEQYF
CDR3 DNA: TGCAGTGCTAGAGATTCTAGCGGGAACGAGCAGTACTTC

clone size: few
V gene: TRBV6-5
J gene: TRBJ1-3
D gene: NA
CDR3 protein: CASSYSSGSSGNTIYF
CDR3 DNA: TGTGCCAGCAGTTACTCATCGGGTAGCTCTGGAAACACCATATATTTT

clone size: NA
V gene: TRBV7-9
J gene: TRBJ2-2
D gene: TRBD2
CDR3 protein: CASSTTSGRTSGGELFF
CDR3 DNA: TGTGCCAGCAGCACGACTAGCGGGAGGACGTCAGGTGGGGAGCTGTTTTTT

clone size: NA
V gene: TRBV20-1
J gene: TRBJ1-1
D gene: TRBD1
CDR3 protein: CSAHTGAQAFF
CDR3 DNA: TGCAGTGCCCACACAGGGGCCCAGGCTTTCTTT

clone size: NA
V gene: TRBV29-1
J gene: TRBJ2-5
D gene: NA
CDR3 protein: CSVEPPGLRQETQYF
CDR3 DNA: TGCAGCGTGGAGCCTCCGGGATTACGGCAAGAGACCCAGTACTTC

clone size: NA
V gene: TRBV5-1
J gene: TRBJ1-1
D gene: NA
CDR3 protein: CASSFYELNTEAFF
CDR3 DNA: TGCGCCAGCAGCTTTTATGAGCTGAACACTGAAGCTTTCTTT

clone size: NA
V gene: TRBV7-9
J gene: TRBJ1-1
D gene: NA
CDR3 protein: CASSRLEAFF
CDR3 DNA: TGTGCCAGCAGCAGACTGGAAGCTTTCTTT

clone size: once
V gene: TRBV7-2
J gene: TRBJ2-3
D gene: NA
CDR3 protein: CASSLLSEDTQYF
CDR3 DNA: TGTGCCAGCAGCTTACTGAGCGAAGATACGCAGTATTTT

clone size: NA
V gene: TRBV28
J gene: TRBJ1-5
D gene: NA
CDR3 protein: CASSSLPGEQPQHF
CDR3 DNA: TGTGCCAGCAGTTCCCTCCCGGGCGAGCAGCCCCAGCATTTT

clone size: NA
V gene: TRBV29-1
J gene: TRBJ2-1
D gene: NA
CDR3 protein: CSVEAPVWNEQFF
CDR3 DNA: TGCAGCGTTGAGGCCCCGGTCTGGAATGAGCAGTTCTTC